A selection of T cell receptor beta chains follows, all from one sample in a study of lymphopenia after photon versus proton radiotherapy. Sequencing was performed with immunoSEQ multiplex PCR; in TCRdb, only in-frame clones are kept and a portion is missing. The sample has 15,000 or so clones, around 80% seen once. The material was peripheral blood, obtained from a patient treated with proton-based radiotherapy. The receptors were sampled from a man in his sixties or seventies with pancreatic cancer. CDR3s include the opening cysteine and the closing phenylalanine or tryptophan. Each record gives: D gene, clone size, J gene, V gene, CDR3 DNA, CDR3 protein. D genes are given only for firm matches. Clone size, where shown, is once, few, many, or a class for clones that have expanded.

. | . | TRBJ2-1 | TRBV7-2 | TGTGCCAGCAGCAACCCCGGGGGCCGGAATGAGCAGTTCTTC | CASSNPGGRNEQFF
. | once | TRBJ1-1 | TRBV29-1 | TGCAGCGTTGAACTCCAGTCACACGGTGAAGCTTTCTTT | CSVELQSHGEAFF
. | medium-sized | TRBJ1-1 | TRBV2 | TGTGCCAGCGGACTTACAGTGAACACTGAAGCTTTCTTT | CASGLTVNTEAFF
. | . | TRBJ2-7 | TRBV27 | TGTGCCAGCAGTTTAGCTAGGCTGTCTAGCTCCTACGAGCAGTACTTC | CASSLARLSSSYEQYF
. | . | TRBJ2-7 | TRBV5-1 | TGCGCCAGCAGCTTGGATGTAGCGGAGACCTACGAGCAGTACTTC | CASSLDVAETYEQYF
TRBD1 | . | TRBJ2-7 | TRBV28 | TGTGCCAGCGACAGGGGTATCGTACCATACGAGCAGTACTTC | CASDRGIVPYEQYF
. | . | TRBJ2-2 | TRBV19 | TGTGCCAGTACTCCTTCGGCCGGGGAGCTGTTTTTT | CASTPSAGELFF
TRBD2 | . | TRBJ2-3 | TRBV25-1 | TGTGCCAGCGAGAGAAGCGGGACCACAGATACGCAGTATTTT | CASERSGTTDTQYF
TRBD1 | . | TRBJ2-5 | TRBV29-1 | TGCAGCGTCACGGACAGGGGAGGAGAGACCCAGTACTTC | CSVTDRGGETQYF
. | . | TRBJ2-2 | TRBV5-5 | TGTGCCAGCAGCTTGAAGGGGGTTGGGAACACCGGGGAGCTGTTTTTT | CASSLKGVGNTGELFF
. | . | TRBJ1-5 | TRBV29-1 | TGCAGCGTTGGCAGCGGTTTTGGCAATCAGCCCCAGCATTTT | CSVGSGFGNQPQHF
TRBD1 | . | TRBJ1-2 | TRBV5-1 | TGCGCCAGCAGCTTGGGGACAGGGAACTATGGCTACACCTTC | CASSLGTGNYGYTF
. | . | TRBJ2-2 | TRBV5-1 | TGCGCCAGCAGCACGAGAGGGTTGGCCGGGGAGCTGTTTTTT | CASSTRGLAGELFF
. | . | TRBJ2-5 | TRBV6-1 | TGTGCCAGCACCTGGTGGGGAGAGACCCAGTACTTC | CASTWWGETQYF
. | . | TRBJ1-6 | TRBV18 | TGTGCCAGCTCACCATCTTCGAGCTCCTATAATTCACCCCTCCACTTT | CASSPSSSSYNSPLHF